This TCR beta chain stems from a study of B cell selection in AIRE deficiency. Findings of the study overall: Of 3657 shared Treg TCRbeta sequences, 31.6% were healthy-donor-only and roughly 10% patient-only. Around 30% of healthy-shared Treg TCRbeta sequences appeared in patient Tconv cells.

As regards this clone: Its antigen is not identified.

CD4+CD127+ cells were sorted as the conventional CD4 T cells. Clones were read by immunoSEQ multiplex PCR, and TCRdb kept only the in-frame ones, dropping some. The repertoire holds 20,000 to 25,000 clones, with roughly 97% as singletons. The sequenced sample consisted of conventional CD4+ T cells sorted from PBMCs. The TCR comes from a human donor with AIRE deficiency.

The CDR3 DNA sequence: TGTGCCAGCAGCTTAAGTCGGCAAGAGACCCAGTACTTC. Protein: CASSLSRQETQYF. The V gene is TRBV7-9, the J gene TRBJ2-5; D is ambiguous. Germline CDR1 is SEHNR and CDR2 is FQNEAQ (reference sequence). This CDR3 comprises 13 residues. V lost 2 bases, J lost 2 bases, and 6 bases lay in between.